This T cell receptor (beta chain) was identified in a study of early T cells in non-severe SARS-CoV-2 infection (dated by TCRdb to the early 2020s). Notes on the research overall: Because TCR sequencing was done on bulk RNA from unsorted whole blood, the alpha and beta chains could not be paired.

Set within a cohort of healthcare workers in London, UK, this nested case-control study involved weekly PCR testing of nasopharyngeal swabs along with blood sampling. Healthcare workers were enrolled in the week of the UK lockdown, from 23 to 31 March 2020, and were followed every week for up to roughly 16 weeks. Points the paper makes about the study in general: VDJdb matching was skewed toward anti-spike CD8 responses and likely underestimated virus-specific expansions by missing private and CD4 specificities.

The method was 5' RACE. Sequencing was carried out with a NextSeq 500. To correct for sequencing error and PCR bias, the TCR library protocol tagged individual cDNA molecules with unique molecular identifiers. Both TCR alpha and beta chains were sequenced, and tight co-correlation was observed between alpha and beta sequence abundances in each sample. Processing in the source paper ran as follows. Decombinator V4 was used to annotate TCR sequences for V gene, J gene and CDR3. TCRs were defined as expanded if a significant change between any two time points was detected under a Poisson model with p below 0.0001. TCR abundances were normalised to the total number of TCRs sequenced in each sample and reported as counts per million. TRAV1-2 paired with TRAJ12, TRAJ20 or TRAJ33 defined MAIT TCRs, while TRAV10 paired with TRAJ18 defined iNKT TCRs. VDJdb, accessed 1 November 2021, was searched for CMV, EBV and SARS-CoV-2 annotated TCRs, with TCRs annotated for multiple antigens excluded. In TCRdb, the public reads were trimmed at Q25 with fastp and aligned with MiXCR, with productive beta chains retained. When rows share a CDR3 protein, they turn into one entry using the most common DNA and genes. These V and J calls originate from TCRdb's pipeline instead of the authors' own analysis. The sample table shows about 76,000 distinct CDR3 sequences, and 15% to 17% are seen once. About 12% of the sample goes to the ten largest clones.

The CDR3 has 15 amino acids, counting the end cysteine and phenylalanine. Just the 45-base CDR3 DNA is kept, in frame starting at base 1. V is reduced by 7 bases and J by 4 bases, leaving a spacing of 16 bases between them. This clonotype was seen more than once but under ten times. Which antigen it targets is not known. Qualities for individual bases were not recorded, and no much larger clone is one base off. Sample: whole blood. The TCR comes from an adult who was a healthcare worker with PCR-confirmed SARS-CoV-2 infection or an uninfected control (not recorded which). In this chain, TRBV12-3 or TRBV12-4 is recombined with TRBJ1-4; no D segment can be confidently identified. The DNA sequence is given as TGTGCCAGCAACCTAGGGTCCAGGATTAATGAAAAACTGTTTTTT. This gives the protein CASNLGSRINEKLFF.